The 27 T cell receptor beta chains below come from one sample, sequenced in a study of CXCR3-negative and CXCR3-positive naive CD8 T cells. cDNA libraries for TRB were generated by 5' RACE incorporating UMI labels. Using the 5' RACE reads, TCRdb records one entry per CDR3 protein without DNA. Here the sample table reports tens of thousands of distinct CDR3 sequences. Sequencing input: naive CXCR3- CD8+ T cells from blood. As for subset: CD45RO-CCR7+CD27+CD95- naive CD8+ T cells lacking CXCR3 (TNR3-). The source of these receptors is a human donor in good health. Some clones in this sample may be carry-over from other donors' samples.

The rearrangement uses TRBV14 and TRBJ2-7; TCRdb gives TRBD1 as the D gene, but with no DNA this cannot be confirmed. The germline V gene encodes CDR1 SGHDN and CDR2 FVKESK. The CDR3 contains 16 residues. This CDR3 reads CASSRPGRGEGYEQYF. The complete variable domain, with remaining parts taken from reference TRBV14 and TRBJ2-7, reads EAGVTQFPSHSVIEKGQTVTLRCDPISGHDNLYWYRRVMGKEIKFLLHFVKESKQDESGMPNNRFLAERTGGTYSTLKVQPAELEDSGVYFCASSRPGRGEGYEQYFGPGTRLTVT.

The J gene is TRBJ2-1, the V gene TRBV20-1; without DNA, the TCRdb call of TRBD2 cannot be checked. The CDR3 sequence is 15 residues long. Germline loops: CDR1 DFQATT, CDR2 SNEGSKA (reference sequence). The CDR3 spells CSARDPGLAVNEQFF.

V gene TRBV28 combines with J gene TRBJ2-1. CDR3 length: 12 amino acids. CDR1 MDHEN and CDR2 SYDVKM come from the germline V gene. CDR3 region: CASSFSGGEQFF. The entire variable domain, with the rest obtained from reference TRBV28 and TRBJ2-1, is as follows: DVKVTQSSRYLVKRTGEKVFLECVQDMDHENMFWYRQDPGLGLRLIYFSYDVKMKEKGDIPEGYSVSREKKERFSLILESASTNQTSMYLCASSFSGGEQFFGPGTRLTVL.

The gene calls are TRBV4-3 and TRBJ1-4. The CDR3 is 14 amino acids. Germline CDR1 reads LGHNA; CDR2 reads YSLEER. The CDR3 here is CASSSHILNEKLFF.

This chain links TRBV19 with TRBJ2-1; TCRdb indicates TRBD1, and absent DNA this call remains unverified. The CDR3 length is 16 residues. CDR1 is LNHDA, CDR2 SQIVND, per germline (reference sequence). The CDR3 is CASSMGRESSYNEQFF.

The chain employs TRBV6-2 or TRBV6-3 and TRBJ2-1. CDR3 length: 12 amino acids. The V gene's germline CDR1 is MNHEY and CDR2 SVGEGT. CDR3 amino acids: CASTSSYNEQFF.

The genes are TRBV9 and TRBJ2-7; without DNA, the TCRdb call of TRBD1 cannot be checked. Germline CDR1 is SGDLS and CDR2 is YYNGEE. The CDR3 loop spans 14 amino acids. This CDR3 reads CASSDPGQGYEQYF.

V gene TRBV27 combines with J gene TRBJ1-2; the TRBD1 assignment by TCRdb is unverifiable without DNA. CDR3 length equals 16 residues. CDR1 MNHEY and CDR2 SMNVEV come from the germline V gene (reference sequence). This chain's CDR3 is CASSPRTGPTLYGYTF.

This rearrangement joins TRBV28 to TRBJ1-2. This CDR3 has 12 residues. Germline lookup yields CDR1 MDHEN and CDR2 SYDVKM. Here the CDR3 reads CASSSDRYGYTF.

The V and J genes are TRBV5-6 and TRBJ2-3; TCRdb proposes TRBD2, but this gene call is untestable without DNA. The CDR3 loop spans 20 amino acids. CDR1 and CDR2 (germline): SGHDT, YYEEEE. The CDR3: CASSLAKGLAVFSSTDTQYF. The full variable domain, with the rest looked up from reference TRBV5-6 and TRBJ2-3, is DAGVTQSPTHLIKTRGQQVTLRCSPKSGHDTVSWYQQALGQGPQFIFQYYEEEERQRGNFPDRFSGHQFPNYSSELNVNALLLGDSALYLCASSLAKGLAVFSSTDTQYFGPGTRLTVL.

This chain joins TRBV10-3 and TRBJ1-5; TCRdb's D gene call, TRBD1, goes unchecked for lack of DNA. The CDR3 loop spans 15 amino acids. Per germline, CDR1 ENHRY and CDR2 SYGVKD. This CDR3 is CAISVDREEGQPQHF.

V and J are TRBV20-1 and TRBJ1-6; TCRdb calls TRBD1, which cannot be checked without DNA. CDR1 is DFQATT, CDR2 SNEGSKA, per germline (reference sequence). The CDR3 covers 15 residues. Here the CDR3 reads CSAPSGTGDNSPLHF.

The chain links TRBV30 to TRBJ2-7; TCRdb outputs TRBD1, but without DNA this stays unchecked. The CDR3 runs to 15 residues. The germline CDR1 and CDR2 sequences are GTSNPN and SVGIG (reference sequence). CDR3 residues: CAWSVWGTDPYEQYF.

V gene TRBV5-1 combines with J gene TRBJ2-3. The CDR3 totals 13 residues. Germline CDR1 reads SGHRS; CDR2 reads YFSETQ. This CDR3 is CASSFDHQDTQYF.

This chain links TRBV28 with TRBJ2-7. CDR1 is MDHEN and CDR2 is SYDVKM in the germline V gene. The CDR3 loop spans 13 amino acids. The CDR3 is CASSQTGLYEQYF.

The CDR3 spells CATSRAASYEQYF. J is TRBJ2-7 and V is TRBV15. This CDR3 is built from 13 residues. Germline values: CDR1 LNHNV, CDR2 YYDKDF (reference sequence).

The chain carries TRBV9 and TRBJ2-7. The length of the CDR3 is 16 residues. The germline gives CDR1 SGDLS, CDR2 YYNGEE. The chain's CDR3 is CAPRSSVVRSAYEQYF.

The chain links TRBV19 to TRBJ2-7; TCRdb's D gene call, TRBD2, goes unchecked for lack of DNA. Germline V gene lookup returns CDR1 LNHDA and CDR2 SQIVND (reference sequence). The CDR3 is 14 residues long. This chain's CDR3 is CASSDSGRASEQYF.

This sequence joins TRBV7-6 and TRBJ2-2; TCRdb names TRBD1, which stays unverified in the absence of DNA. The CDR3 runs to 17 residues. Germline CDR1 and CDR2: SGHVS and FNYEAQ. The CDR3 protein is CASSLALWGGDTGELFF.

This chain links TRBV3-1 with TRBJ2-1; as DNA is missing, the TRBD2 call by TCRdb cannot be tested. The CDR3 runs 15 residues. Per germline, CDR1 LGHDT and CDR2 YNNKEL (reference sequence). This CDR3 reads CASSQTAGKGNEQFF.

The rearrangement uses TRBV6-5 and TRBJ2-7; as DNA is missing, the TRBD1 call by TCRdb cannot be tested. The CDR3 loop spans 16 amino acids. The germline V gene encodes CDR1 MNHEY and CDR2 SVGAGI. The CDR3: CASRHRRDRGPGEQYF.

V is TRBV14 and J is TRBJ2-5. Germline values: CDR1 SGHDN, CDR2 FVKESK. The CDR3 is 14 amino acids. Here the CDR3 reads CASSQDLGGETQYF. Based on the CDR3 plus reference TRBV14 and TRBJ2-5, the full variable domain is EAGVTQFPSHSVIEKGQTVTLRCDPISGHDNLYWYRRVMGKEIKFLLHFVKESKQDESGMPNNRFLAERTGGTYSTLKVQPAELEDSGVYFCASSQDLGGETQYFGPGTRLLVL.

The chain is built from TRBV12-3 or TRBV12-4 and TRBJ2-7; TCRdb's assignment of TRBD2 cannot be checked, as there is no DNA. CDR3 length: 15 amino acids. Here the CDR3 reads CASEDRGALSYEQYF.

The chain links TRBV29-1 to TRBJ1-1; TCRdb gives TRBD1 as the D gene, but with no DNA this cannot be confirmed. The CDR3 length is 15 residues. Per germline, CDR1 SQVTM and CDR2 ANQGSEA. CDR3 amino acids: CSATGAGTGDTEAFF.

The CDR3 is CSAGQSTYNEQFF. This chain joins TRBV20-1 and TRBJ2-1. Germline values: CDR1 DFQATT, CDR2 SNEGSKA (reference sequence). The CDR3 extends over 13 amino acids.

The rearrangement joins TRBV12-3 or TRBV12-4 to TRBJ2-7; TCRdb picks TRBD1, but there is no DNA to check that call. CDR3 length: 13 amino acids. The CDR3 is CASRWGQLSEQYF.

The chain links TRBV5-1 to TRBJ2-7; as DNA is missing, the TRBD1 call by TCRdb cannot be tested. The CDR3 sequence is 15 residues long. Per the germline V gene, CDR1 is SGHRS and CDR2 is YFSETQ. This CDR3 reads CASRPDRTNYYEQYF.